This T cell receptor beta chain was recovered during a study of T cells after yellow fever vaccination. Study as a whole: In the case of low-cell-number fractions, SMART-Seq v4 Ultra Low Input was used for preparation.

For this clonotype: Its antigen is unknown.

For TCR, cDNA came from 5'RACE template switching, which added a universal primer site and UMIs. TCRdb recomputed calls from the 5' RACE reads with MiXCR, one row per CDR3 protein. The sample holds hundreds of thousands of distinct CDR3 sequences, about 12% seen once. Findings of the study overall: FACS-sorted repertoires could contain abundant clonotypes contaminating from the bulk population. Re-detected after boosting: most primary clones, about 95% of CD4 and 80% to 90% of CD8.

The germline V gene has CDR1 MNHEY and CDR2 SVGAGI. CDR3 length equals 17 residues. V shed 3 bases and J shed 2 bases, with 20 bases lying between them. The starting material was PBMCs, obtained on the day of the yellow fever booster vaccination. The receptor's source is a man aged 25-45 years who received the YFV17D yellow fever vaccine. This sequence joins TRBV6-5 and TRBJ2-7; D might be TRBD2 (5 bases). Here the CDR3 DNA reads TGTGCCAGCAGTTATGGTATAGAGCCTGGAGGTGCCTACGAGCAGTACTTC. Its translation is CASSYGIEPGGAYEQYF.